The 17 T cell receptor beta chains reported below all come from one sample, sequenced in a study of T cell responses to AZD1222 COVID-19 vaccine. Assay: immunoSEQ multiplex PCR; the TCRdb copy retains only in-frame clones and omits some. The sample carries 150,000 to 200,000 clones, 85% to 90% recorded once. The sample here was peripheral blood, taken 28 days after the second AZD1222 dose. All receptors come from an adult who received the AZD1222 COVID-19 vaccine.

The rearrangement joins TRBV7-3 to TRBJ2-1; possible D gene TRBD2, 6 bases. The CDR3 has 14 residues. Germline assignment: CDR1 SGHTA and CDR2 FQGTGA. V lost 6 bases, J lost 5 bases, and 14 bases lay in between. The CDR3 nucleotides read TGTGCCAGCAGTCTGATAGCGGTAGACAATGAGCAGTTCTTC. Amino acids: CASSLIAVDNEQFF.

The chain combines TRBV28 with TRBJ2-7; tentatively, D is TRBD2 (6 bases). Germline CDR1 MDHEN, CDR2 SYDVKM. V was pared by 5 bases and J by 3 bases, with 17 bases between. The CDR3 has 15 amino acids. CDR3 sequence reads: CASSTSAGTDYEQYF. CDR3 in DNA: TGTGCCAGCAGTACATCCGCGGGGACGGACTACGAGCAGTACTTC.

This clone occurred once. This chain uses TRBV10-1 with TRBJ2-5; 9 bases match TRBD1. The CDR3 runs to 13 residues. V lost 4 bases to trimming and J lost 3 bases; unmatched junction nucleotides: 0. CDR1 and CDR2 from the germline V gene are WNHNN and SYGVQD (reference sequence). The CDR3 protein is CASSGTGEETQYF. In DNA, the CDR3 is TGCGCCAGCAGTGGGACAGGGGAAGAGACCCAGTACTTC.

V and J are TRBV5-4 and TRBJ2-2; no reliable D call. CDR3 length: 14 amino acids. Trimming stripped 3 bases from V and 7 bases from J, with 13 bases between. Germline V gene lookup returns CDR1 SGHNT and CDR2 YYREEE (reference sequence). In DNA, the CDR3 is TGTGCCAGCAGCTCCGGGCCTCTAGACGGGGAGCTGTTTTTT. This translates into CASSSGPLDGELFF.

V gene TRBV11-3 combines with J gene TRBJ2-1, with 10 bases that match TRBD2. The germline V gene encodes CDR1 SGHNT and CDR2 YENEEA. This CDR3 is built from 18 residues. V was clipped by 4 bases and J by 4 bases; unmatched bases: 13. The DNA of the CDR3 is TGTGCCAGCAGCTCCGGCGGAGCGGGAGGGCCCGGTTACAATGAGCAGTTCTTC. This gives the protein CASSSGGAGGPGYNEQFF.

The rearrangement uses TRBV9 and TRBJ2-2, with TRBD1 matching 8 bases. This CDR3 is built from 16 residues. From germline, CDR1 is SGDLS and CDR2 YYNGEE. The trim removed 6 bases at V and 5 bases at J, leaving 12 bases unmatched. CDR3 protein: CASTQRAGGETGELFF. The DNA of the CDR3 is TGTGCCAGCACACAAAGAGCAGGGGGCGAAACCGGGGAGCTGTTTTTT. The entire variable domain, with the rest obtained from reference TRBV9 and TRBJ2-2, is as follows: DSGVTQTPKHLITATGQRVTLRCSPRSGDLSVYWYQQSLDQGLQFLIQYYNGEERAKGNILERFSAQQFPDLHSELNLSSLELGDSALYFCASTQRAGGETGELFFGEGSRLTVL.

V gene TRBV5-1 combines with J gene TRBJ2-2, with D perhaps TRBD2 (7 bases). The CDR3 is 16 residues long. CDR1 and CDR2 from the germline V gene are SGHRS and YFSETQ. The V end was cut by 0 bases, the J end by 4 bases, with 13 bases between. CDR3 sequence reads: CASSLAGGRGTGELFF. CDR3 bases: TGCGCCAGCAGCTTGGCGGGGGGCCGGGGCACCGGGGAGCTGTTTTTT.

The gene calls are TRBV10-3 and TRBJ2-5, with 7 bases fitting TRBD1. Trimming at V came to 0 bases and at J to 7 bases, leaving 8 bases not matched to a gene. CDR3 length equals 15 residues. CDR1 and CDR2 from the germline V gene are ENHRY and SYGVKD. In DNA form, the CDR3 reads TGTGCCATCAGTGAGTCTACAGGGGTCGGGGCGACCCAGTACTTC. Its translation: CAISESTGVGATQYF.

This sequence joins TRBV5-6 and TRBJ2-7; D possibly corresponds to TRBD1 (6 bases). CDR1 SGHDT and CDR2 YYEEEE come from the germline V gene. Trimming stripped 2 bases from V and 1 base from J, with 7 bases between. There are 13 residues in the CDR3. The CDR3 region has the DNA TGTGCCAGCAGCTTAGGACAGTCCTACGAGCAGTACTTC. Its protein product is CASSLGQSYEQYF.

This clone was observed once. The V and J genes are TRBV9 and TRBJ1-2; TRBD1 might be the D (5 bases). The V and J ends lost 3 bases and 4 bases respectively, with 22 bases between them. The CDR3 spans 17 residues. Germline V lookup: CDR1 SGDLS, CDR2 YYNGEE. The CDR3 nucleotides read TGTGCCAGCAGCGCCGGGGGAACGGACGGGGGTATCTATGGCTACACCTTC. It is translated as CASSAGGTDGGIYGYTF.

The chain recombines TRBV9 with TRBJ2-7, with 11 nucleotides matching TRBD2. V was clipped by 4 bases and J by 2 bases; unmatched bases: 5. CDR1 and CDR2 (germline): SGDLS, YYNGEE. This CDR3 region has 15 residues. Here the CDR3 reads CASSPLAGGPYEQYF. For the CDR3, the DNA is TGTGCCAGCAGCCCCTTAGCGGGAGGGCCCTACGAGCAGTACTTC.

CDR3 in amino acids: CASSRHNEQFF. The CDR3 DNA reads TGTGCCAGCAGCCGCCACAATGAGCAGTTCTTC. The V gene is TRBV28, the J gene TRBJ2-1, with D unresolved. V was shortened by 6 bases and J by 5 bases, with 5 bases between the two germline ends. CDR3 length: 11 residues. Germline lookup yields CDR1 MDHEN and CDR2 SYDVKM.

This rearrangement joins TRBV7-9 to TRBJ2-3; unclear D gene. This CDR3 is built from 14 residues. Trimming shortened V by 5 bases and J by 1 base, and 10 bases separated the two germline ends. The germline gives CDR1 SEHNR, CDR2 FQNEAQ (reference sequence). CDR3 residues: CASSPGSGTDTQYF. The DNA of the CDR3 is TGTGCCAGCAGCCCAGGCTCTGGCACAGATACGCAGTATTTT.

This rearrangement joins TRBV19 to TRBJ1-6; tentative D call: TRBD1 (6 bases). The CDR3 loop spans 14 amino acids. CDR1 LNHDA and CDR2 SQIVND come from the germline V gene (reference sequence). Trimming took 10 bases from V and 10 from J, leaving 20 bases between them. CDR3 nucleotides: TGTGCCACCCGGAGGGGGGGGACGGGATCACCCCTCCACTTT. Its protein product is CATRRGGTGSPLHF.

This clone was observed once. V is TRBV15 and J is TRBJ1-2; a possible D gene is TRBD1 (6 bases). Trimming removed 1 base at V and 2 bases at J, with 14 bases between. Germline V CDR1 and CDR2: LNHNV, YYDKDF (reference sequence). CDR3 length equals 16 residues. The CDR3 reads CATSRGGGGGNYGYTF. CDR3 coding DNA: TGTGCCACCAGCAGAGGAGGGGGGGGCGGAAACTATGGCTACACCTTC.

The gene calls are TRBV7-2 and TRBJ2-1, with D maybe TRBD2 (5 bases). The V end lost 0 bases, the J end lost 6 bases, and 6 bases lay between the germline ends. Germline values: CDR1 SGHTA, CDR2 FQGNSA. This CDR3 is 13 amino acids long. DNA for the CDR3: TGTGCCAGCAGCTTAGCGGGAGTCAATGAGCAGTTCTTC. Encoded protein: CASSLAGVNEQFF.

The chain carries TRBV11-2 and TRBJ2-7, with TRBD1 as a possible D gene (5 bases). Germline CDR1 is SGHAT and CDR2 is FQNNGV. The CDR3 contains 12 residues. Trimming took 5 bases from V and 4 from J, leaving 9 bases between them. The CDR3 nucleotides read TGTGCCAGCAGCCCCCAGGGATACGAGCAGTACTTC. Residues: CASSPQGYEQYF.